Each of the 30 T cell receptor beta chains below was sequenced from the same sample in a study of blood T cell repertoires in COVID-19 (TCRdb year 2020). Library generation was performed with the immunoSEQ multiplex PCR assay. TCRdb stores this immuneACCESS table with in-frame sequences only. Part of the clones is absent; in the studies checked, under half of the shortfall reflects unresolved V genes, and no reason is known for the rest. The sample table records 90,000 to 130,000 clones; 80% to 85% of these occur just once. The ten largest clones add up to 7.9% of the sample. The sequencing input was peripheral blood. The source of these receptors is a man between 65 and 85 years old with acute or convalescent COVID-19.

This clone has a single count. The rearrangement joins TRBV21-1 to TRBJ1-2. TRBV21-1 is designated a pseudogene. CDR3 size: 15 residues. CDR3 sequence reads: CASSKARGGNYGYTF. The CDR3 DNA sequence: TGTGCCAGCAGCAAAGCGCGGGGGGGAAACTATGGCTACACCTTC.

The chain recombines TRBV10-3 with TRBJ1-1, with D perhaps matching TRBD1 (6 bases). From germline, CDR1 is ENHRY and CDR2 SYGVKD. Trimming took off 5 bases at V and 3 bases at J, with 16 bases between the two ends. This CDR3 is built from 15 residues. The CDR3 DNA is TGTGCCATCAGTTTAACAGGGACAACGGACACTGAAGCTTTCTTT. It yields the protein CAISLTGTTDTEAFF.

The CDR3 spells CASSLWREPQAEQFF. CDR3 nucleotide sequence: TGCGCCAGCAGCTTATGGCGGGAGCCGCAGGCTGAGCAGTTCTTC. V and J are TRBV5-1 and TRBJ2-1, with 7 bases that match TRBD2. The germline gives CDR1 SGHRS, CDR2 YFSETQ. The CDR3 length is 15 residues. V lost 2 bases to trimming and J lost 9 bases; unmatched junction nucleotides: 11.

The chain is built from TRBV18 and TRBJ1-5, with 7 bases matching TRBD1. This CDR3 contains 15 residues. V was pared by 4 bases and J by 5 bases, with 8 bases of the junction left unmatched. Germline V gene lookup returns CDR1 KGHSH and CDR2 LQKENI. The CDR3 DNA sequence: TGTGCCAGCTCACAACAGGGGTCTTTAGATCAGCCCCAGCATTTT. Encoded protein: CASSQQGSLDQPQHF.

The J gene is TRBJ2-1, the V gene TRBV11-2; D gene ambiguous. V dropped 7 bases and J dropped 4 bases, with 17 bases sitting between them. CDR3 length: 15 amino acids. CDR1 and CDR2 (germline): SGHAT, FQNNGV. The DNA of the CDR3 is TGTGCCAGCACCTTTCGTGTGGTAGCTTACAATGAGCAGTTCTTC. Translating it yields CASTFRVVAYNEQFF.

The chain couples TRBV11-2 to TRBJ2-5; D ambiguous. CDR3 length equals 15 residues. V lost 1 base to trimming and J lost 1 base, with 10 bases between them. Germline V gene sequence: CDR1 SGHAT, CDR2 FQNNGV. The CDR3 protein is CASSLGSAPQETQYF. The CDR3 DNA reads as TGTGCCAGCAGCTTAGGGTCAGCGCCCCAAGAGACCCAGTACTTC.

The chain links TRBV7-8 to TRBJ1-1; TRBD1 might be the D (6 bases). V was cut by 3 bases and J by 10 bases, with 27 bases left in between. CDR1 is SGHVS, CDR2 FQNEAQ, per germline. This CDR3 region has 17 residues. Here the CDR3 reads CASSLGLGRTGQVGAFF. CDR3 in DNA: TGTGCCAGCAGCTTGGGGTTGGGACGTACAGGGCAGGTGGGAGCTTTCTTT.

This clone has only a few counts. The chain uses TRBV28 and TRBJ1-2; perhaps TRBD1 as D (5 bases). Trimming shortened V by 6 bases and J by 6 bases, and 11 bases separated the two germline ends. The CDR3 is 12 amino acids. The germline CDR1 and CDR2 sequences are MDHEN and SYDVKM. The CDR3 DNA sequence: TGTGCCAGCAGGTTGGGGGGTGATGGCTACACCTTC. It is translated as CASRLGGDGYTF.

J is TRBJ2-2 and V is TRBV29-1; weak D call: TRBD1 (6 bases). V was trimmed by 6 bases and J by 5 bases, leaving 16 bases between them. This CDR3 is 14 amino acids long. Germline V gene lookup returns CDR1 SQVTM and CDR2 ANQGSEA. Written as DNA, the CDR3 is TGCAGCGTCGAGACAGGCGCTGGTACCGGGGAGCTGTTTTTT. Its protein product is CSVETGAGTGELFF.

V gene TRBV2 combines with J gene TRBJ1-1; no firm D call. Germline V gene data show CDR1 as SNHLY and CDR2 as FYNNEI. V was shortened by 4 bases and J by 0 bases, with 12 bases between the two germline ends. This CDR3 spans 15 amino acids. The CDR3 loop reads CASSADRSVNTEAFF. CDR3 bases: TGTGCCAGCAGTGCGGATAGGAGCGTGAACACTGAAGCTTTCTTT. The variable domain in full, with the rest retrieved from reference TRBV2 and TRBJ1-1, is EPEVTQTPSHQVTQMGQEVILRCVPISNHLYFYWYRQILGQKVEFLVSFYNNEISEKSEIFDDQFSVERPDGSNFTLKIRSTKLEDSAMYFCASSADRSVNTEAFFGQGTRLTVV.

The chain combines TRBV5-6 with TRBJ1-4; 8 bases map to TRBD1. This CDR3 is 15 amino acids long. Germline CDR1 reads SGHDT; CDR2 reads YYEEEE. Trimming removed 4 bases from V and 5 bases from J; junction bases left unmatched: 7. CDR3 sequence (DNA): TGTGCCAGCAGCCACTTCGACAGGGGAAATGAAAAACTGTTTTTT. Protein sequence: CASSHFDRGNEKLFF.

The chain employs TRBV20-1 and TRBJ1-2, with 9 bases matching TRBD1. Germline trimming cut 5 bases from V and 6 bases from J; bases unmatched to any gene: 1. The germline gives CDR1 DFQATT, CDR2 SNEGSKA (reference sequence). CDR3 length: 11 residues. CDR3 protein: CSAWDRDGYTF. The CDR3 nucleotides are TGCAGTGCTTGGGACAGGGATGGCTACACCTTC.

V is TRBV30 and J is TRBJ1-2, with 12 positions matching TRBD1. This CDR3 spans 13 amino acids. From germline, CDR1 is GTSNPN and CDR2 SVGIG (reference sequence). With V trimmed by 4 bases and J by 8 bases, 5 bases remained unmatched. CDR3 residues: CAWTAGTGGGYTF. In DNA, the CDR3 is TGTGCCTGGACCGCCGGGACAGGGGGCGGCTACACCTTC.

This chain connects TRBV5-1 to TRBJ1-2; a weak D match, TRBD1 (6 bases). This CDR3 region has 14 residues. Trimming removed 3 bases from V and 4 bases from J, with 13 bases in between. Germline CDR1 is SGHRS and CDR2 is YFSETQ. CDR3 protein: CASSSPGQIYGYTF. Here the CDR3 DNA reads TGCGCCAGCAGCTCCCCCGGACAGATCTATGGCTACACCTTC.

J is TRBJ1-2 and V is TRBV10-3; 7 bases map to TRBD1. Germline V gene sequence: CDR1 ENHRY, CDR2 SYGVKD. Trimming cost V 3 bases and J 4 bases; bases outside gene matches: 5. The CDR3 has 14 amino acids. CDR3 bases: TGTGCCATCAGTGAAGACAGGGCTAGCTATGGCTACACCTTC. This sequence encodes CAISEDRASYGYTF.

This clone showed up just a few times. The rearrangement links TRBV28 to TRBJ1-5; D is perhaps TRBD1 (6 bases). The CDR3 totals 15 residues. Germline lookup yields CDR1 MDHEN and CDR2 SYDVKM. Between the trimmed V and J ends, which lost 6 bases and 5 bases, there was a span of 17 bases. CDR3 DNA sequence: TGTGCCAGCAGCCCATCGTCAGGGGTCTATCAGCCCCAGCATTTT. Translation gives CASSPSSGVYQPQHF. The full variable domain, with the rest looked up from reference TRBV28 and TRBJ1-5, is DVKVTQSSRYLVKRTGEKVFLECVQDMDHENMFWYRQDPGLGLRLIYFSYDVKMKEKGDIPEGYSVSREKKERFSLILESASTNQTSMYLCASSPSSGVYQPQHFGDGTRLSIL.

This chain joins TRBV5-4 and TRBJ1-1, with 8 bases identical to TRBD1. The V gene end was trimmed by 2 bases and the J gene end by 4 bases; junction bases not matched to a gene: 1. The CDR3 is 13 residues long. CDR1 SGHNT and CDR2 YYREEE come from the germline V gene (reference sequence). Written as DNA, the CDR3 is TGTGCCAGCAGCTTCGACAGGGGCACTGAAGCTTTCTTT. Protein: CASSFDRGTEAFF.

The J gene is TRBJ2-3, the V gene TRBV2; 8 bases agree with TRBD1. The CDR3 is 15 residues long. The germline V gene has CDR1 SNHLY and CDR2 FYNNEI. The V segment lost 3 bases and the J segment 4 bases; nucleotides outside the gene matches: 6. CDR3 sequence reads: CASSDRGLPPDTQYF. Written as DNA, the CDR3 is TGTGCCAGCAGTGACAGGGGGCTCCCTCCAGATACGCAGTATTTT. Using reference TRBV2 and TRBJ2-3 for the parts outside the CDR3, the full variable domain is EPEVTQTPSHQVTQMGQEVILRCVPISNHLYFYWYRQILGQKVEFLVSFYNNEISEKSEIFDDQFSVERPDGSNFTLKIRSTKLEDSAMYFCASSDRGLPPDTQYFGPGTRLTVL.

The CDR3 is CASSRRTGSTYEQYF. The CDR3 coding sequence is TGCGCCAGCAGTCGACGGACAGGGTCGACCTACGAGCAGTACTTC. The genes are TRBV23-1 and TRBJ2-7; 8 bases fit TRBD1. TRBV23-1 is an open reading frame, and its role is uncertain. The ends lost 4 bases at V and 2 bases at J; junction bases unmatched: 7. This CDR3 spans 15 amino acids.

V gene TRBV5-1 combines with J gene TRBJ2-4, with D perhaps TRBD2 (7 bases). The CDR3 covers 14 residues. Deletions cut 4 bases from V and 8 bases from J, with 16 bases between. Germline V gene data show CDR1 as SGHRS and CDR2 as YFSETQ. Written as DNA, the CDR3 is TGCGCCAGCAGCGCCAGGGGCCGGGAGGACATTCAGTACTTC. Translated, it gives CASSARGREDIQYF.

In regard to this clone: One end of the junction fails to match germline, which may point to a read error. This chain joins TRBV7-7 and TRBJ1-5, with 7 bases lining up with TRBD1. The CDR3 covers 20 residues. Germline CDR1 is SSHAT and CDR2 is FNYEAQ (reference sequence). CDR3 in amino acids: CASSLAGRQGTALCNQPQHF. For the CDR3, the DNA is TGTGCTAGCAGCTTAGCGGGGCGACAGGGAACGGCCCTTTGCAATCAGCCCCAGCATTTT.

J is TRBJ1-3 and V is TRBV30; no clear D gene. Per the germline V gene, CDR1 is GTSNPN and CDR2 is SVGIG (reference sequence). V was cut by 5 bases and J by 2 bases, with 13 bases left in between. The CDR3 loop spans 14 amino acids. The CDR3 DNA is TGTGCCTGGGGACTCGGATCTGCTGGAAACACCATATATTTT. Translation: CAWGLGSAGNTIYF.

The chain has TRBV6-5 and TRBJ1-3, with D perhaps TRBD1 (6 bases). The V gene's germline CDR1 is MNHEY and CDR2 SVGAGI. V was shortened by 7 bases and J by 4 bases, with 17 bases between the two germline ends. This CDR3 has 15 amino acids. CDR3 in amino acids: CASNDWGLGGNTIYF. The CDR3 region has the DNA TGTGCCAGCAACGATTGGGGGCTGGGGGGAAACACCATATATTTT.

The J gene is TRBJ2-7, the V gene TRBV28, with 7 bases lining up with TRBD1. The CDR3 length is 14 residues. The V gene end was trimmed by 7 bases and the J gene end by 0 bases; junction bases not matched to a gene: 6. From germline, CDR1 is MDHEN and CDR2 SYDVKM. The CDR3 region is CASTSGTASYEQYF. The CDR3 DNA follows: TGTGCCAGCACCTCCGGGACAGCCTCCTACGAGCAGTACTTC.

In this sample, this clone turned up once. The CDR3 region has the DNA TGTGCCAGCAGGGTGGCTAGCGGGAACACCGGGGAGCTGTTTTTT. It is translated as CASRVASGNTGELFF. The V and J genes are TRBV6-5 and TRBJ2-2; TRBD2 aligns across 7 bases. V lost 6 bases, J lost 1 base, and 5 bases stayed unmatched. The CDR3 spans 15 residues. Looked up from germline, CDR1 is MNHEY and CDR2 is SVGAGI.

This sequence joins TRBV29-1 and TRBJ1-1; a weak D match, TRBD1 (6 bases). Trimming took off 7 bases at V and 2 bases at J, with 11 bases between the two ends. Germline CDR1 SQVTM, CDR2 ANQGSEA. This CDR3 has 12 amino acids. This CDR3 is CSAMTGNTEAFF. The CDR3 nucleotides are TGCAGCGCAATGACAGGCAACACTGAAGCTTTCTTT. The full variable domain, in which reference TRBV29-1 and TRBJ1-1 provide the parts outside the CDR3, is SAVISQKPSRDICQRGTSLTIQCQVDSQVTMMFWYRQQPGQSLTLIATANQGSEATYESGFVIDKFPISRPNLTFSTLTVSNMSPEDSSIYLCSAMTGNTEAFFGQGTRLTVV.

The genes are TRBV9 and TRBJ2-1; no definite D call. The CDR3 sequence is 16 residues long. The germline CDR1 and CDR2 sequences are SGDLS and YYNGEE. The V and J ends lost 0 bases and 0 bases respectively, with 10 bases between them. In nucleotides, the CDR3 is TGTGCCAGCAGCGTAGAACCAGTGAACTCCTACAATGAGCAGTTCTTC. The encoded protein is CASSVEPVNSYNEQFF.

The chain joins TRBV9 to TRBJ1-2, with 12 bases matching TRBD1. The V gene end was trimmed by 4 bases and the J gene end by 8 bases; junction bases not matched to a gene: 9. This CDR3 has 15 residues. Germline loops: CDR1 SGDLS, CDR2 YYNGEE. CDR3 in amino acids: CASSPGPGTGGGYTF. For the CDR3, the DNA is TGTGCCAGCAGCCCGGGTCCCGGGACAGGGGGCGGCTACACCTTC. The whole variable domain, filled in from reference TRBV9 and TRBJ1-2, reads DSGVTQTPKHLITATGQRVTLRCSPRSGDLSVYWYQQSLDQGLQFLIQYYNGEERAKGNILERFSAQQFPDLHSELNLSSLELGDSALYFCASSPGPGTGGGYTFGSGTRLTVV.

This clone was recorded once. This rearrangement joins TRBV6-1 to TRBJ1-2; the D gene is possibly TRBD1 (5 bases). Germline lookup yields CDR1 MNHNS and CDR2 SASEGT. The CDR3 runs to 16 residues. Between the trimmed V and J ends, which lost 3 bases and 0 bases, there was a span of 14 bases. The CDR3 coding sequence is TGTGCCAGCAGTGACAGGGTTCTTGCGGCTAACTATGGCTACACCTTC. Translating it yields CASSDRVLAANYGYTF.

This clone was picked up one time. The CDR3 DNA sequence: TGCGCCAGCAGCTTGGTGGGACAGGGGGCGGACGAGCAGTACTTC. Amino acids: CASSLVGQGADEQYF. The V and J genes are TRBV5-1 and TRBJ2-7, with 12 bases fitting TRBD1. This CDR3 comprises 15 residues. V dropped 0 bases and J dropped 5; count of bases not matched to a gene: 3. CDR1 SGHRS and CDR2 YFSETQ come from the germline V gene.